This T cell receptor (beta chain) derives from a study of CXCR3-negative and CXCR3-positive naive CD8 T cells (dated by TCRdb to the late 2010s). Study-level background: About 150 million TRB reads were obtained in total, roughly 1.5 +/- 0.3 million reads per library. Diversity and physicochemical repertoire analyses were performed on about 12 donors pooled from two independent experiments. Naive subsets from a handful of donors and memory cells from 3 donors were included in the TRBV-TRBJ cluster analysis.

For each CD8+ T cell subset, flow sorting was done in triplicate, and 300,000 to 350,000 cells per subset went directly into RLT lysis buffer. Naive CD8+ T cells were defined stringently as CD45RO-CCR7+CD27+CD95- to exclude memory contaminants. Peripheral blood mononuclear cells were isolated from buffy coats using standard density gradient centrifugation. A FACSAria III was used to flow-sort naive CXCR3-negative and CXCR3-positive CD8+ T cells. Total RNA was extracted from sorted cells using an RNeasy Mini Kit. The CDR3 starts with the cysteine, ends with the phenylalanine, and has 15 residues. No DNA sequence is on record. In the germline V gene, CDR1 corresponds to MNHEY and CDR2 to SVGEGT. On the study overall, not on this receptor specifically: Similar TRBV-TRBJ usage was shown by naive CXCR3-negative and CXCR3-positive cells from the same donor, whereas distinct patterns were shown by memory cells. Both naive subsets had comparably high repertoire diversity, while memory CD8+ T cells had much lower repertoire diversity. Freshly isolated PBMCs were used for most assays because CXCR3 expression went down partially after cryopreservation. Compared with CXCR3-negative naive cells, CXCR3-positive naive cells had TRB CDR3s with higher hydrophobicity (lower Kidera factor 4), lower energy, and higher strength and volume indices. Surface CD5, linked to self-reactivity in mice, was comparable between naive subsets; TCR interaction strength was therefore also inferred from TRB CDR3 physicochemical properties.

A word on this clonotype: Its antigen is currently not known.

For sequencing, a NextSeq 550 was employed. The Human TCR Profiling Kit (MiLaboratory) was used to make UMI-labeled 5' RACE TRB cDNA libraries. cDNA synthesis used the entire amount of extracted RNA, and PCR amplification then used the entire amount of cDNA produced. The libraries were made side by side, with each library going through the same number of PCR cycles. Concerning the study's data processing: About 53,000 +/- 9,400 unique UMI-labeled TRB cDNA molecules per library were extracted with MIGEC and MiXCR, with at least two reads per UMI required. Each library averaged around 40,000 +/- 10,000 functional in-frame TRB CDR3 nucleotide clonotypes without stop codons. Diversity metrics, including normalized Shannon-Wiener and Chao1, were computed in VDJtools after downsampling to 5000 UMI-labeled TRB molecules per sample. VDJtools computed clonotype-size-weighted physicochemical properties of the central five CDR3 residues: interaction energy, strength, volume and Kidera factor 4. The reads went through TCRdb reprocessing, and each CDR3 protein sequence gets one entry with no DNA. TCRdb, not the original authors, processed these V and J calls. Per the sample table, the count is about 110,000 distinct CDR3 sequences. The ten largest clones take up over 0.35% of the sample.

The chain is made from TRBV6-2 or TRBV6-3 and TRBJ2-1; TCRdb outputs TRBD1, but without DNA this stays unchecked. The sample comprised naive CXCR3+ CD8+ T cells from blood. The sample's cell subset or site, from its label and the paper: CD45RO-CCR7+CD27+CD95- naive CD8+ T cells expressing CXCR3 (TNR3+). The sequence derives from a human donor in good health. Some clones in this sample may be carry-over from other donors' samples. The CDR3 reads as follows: CASTYLRDRVNEQFF.